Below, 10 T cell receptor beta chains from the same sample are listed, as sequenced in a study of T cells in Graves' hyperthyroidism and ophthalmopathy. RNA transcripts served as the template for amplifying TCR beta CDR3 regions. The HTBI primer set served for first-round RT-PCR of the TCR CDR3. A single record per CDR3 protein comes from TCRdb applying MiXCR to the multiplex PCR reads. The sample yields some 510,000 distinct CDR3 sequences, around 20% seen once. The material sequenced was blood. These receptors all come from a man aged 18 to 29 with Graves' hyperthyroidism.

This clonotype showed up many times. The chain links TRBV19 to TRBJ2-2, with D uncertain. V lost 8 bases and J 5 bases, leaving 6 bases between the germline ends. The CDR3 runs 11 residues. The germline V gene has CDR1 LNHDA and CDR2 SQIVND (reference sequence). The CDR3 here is CASGETGELFF. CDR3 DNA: TGTGCCAGTGGTGAGACCGGGGAGCTGTTTTTT.

CDR3 amino acids: CASSQEAGGTGELFF. The CDR3 DNA reads TGTGCCAGCAGCCAAGAAGCGGGAGGGACCGGGGAGCTGTTTTTT. The V gene is TRBV4-2, the J gene TRBJ2-2, with 10 positions matching TRBD2. The CDR3 is 15 residues long. Germline V gene lookup returns CDR1 LGHNA and CDR2 YNFKEQ. The junction had 0 bases not matched to a gene; V was cut back by 0 bases and J by 5 bases.

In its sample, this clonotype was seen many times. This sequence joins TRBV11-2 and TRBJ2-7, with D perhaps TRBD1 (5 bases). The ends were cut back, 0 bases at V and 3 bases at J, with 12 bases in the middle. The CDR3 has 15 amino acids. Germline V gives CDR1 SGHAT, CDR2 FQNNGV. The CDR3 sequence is CASSLEGASVYEQYF. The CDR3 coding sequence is TGTGCCAGCAGCTTAGAAGGGGCGTCGGTCTACGAGCAGTACTTC.

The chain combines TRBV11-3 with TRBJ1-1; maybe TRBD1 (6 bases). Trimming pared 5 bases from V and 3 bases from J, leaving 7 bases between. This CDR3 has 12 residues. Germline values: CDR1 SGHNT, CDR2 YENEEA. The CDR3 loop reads CASSGGHTEAFF. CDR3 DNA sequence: TGTGCCAGCAGCGGGGGCCACACTGAAGCTTTCTTT. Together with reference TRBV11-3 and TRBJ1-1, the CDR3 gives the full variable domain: EAGVVQSPRYKIIEKKQPVAFWCNPISGHNTLYWYLQNLGQGPELLIRYENEEAVDDSQLPKDRFSAERLKGVDSTLKIQPAELGDSAVYLCASSGGHTEAFFGQGTRLTVV.

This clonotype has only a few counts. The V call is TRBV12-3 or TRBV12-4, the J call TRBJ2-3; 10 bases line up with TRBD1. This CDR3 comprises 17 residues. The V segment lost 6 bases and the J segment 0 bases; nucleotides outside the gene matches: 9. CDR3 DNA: TGTGCCAGCAGCACCTGGACAGGGGGATTTAGCACAGATACGCAGTATTTT. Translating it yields CASSTWTGGFSTDTQYF.

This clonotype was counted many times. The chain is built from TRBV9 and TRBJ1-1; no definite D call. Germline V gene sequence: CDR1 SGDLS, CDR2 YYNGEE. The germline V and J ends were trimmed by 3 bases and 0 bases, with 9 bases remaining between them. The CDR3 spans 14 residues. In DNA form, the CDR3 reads TGTGCCAGCAGCGCCGTGGGAGTGAACACTGAAGCTTTCTTT. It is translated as CASSAVGVNTEAFF.

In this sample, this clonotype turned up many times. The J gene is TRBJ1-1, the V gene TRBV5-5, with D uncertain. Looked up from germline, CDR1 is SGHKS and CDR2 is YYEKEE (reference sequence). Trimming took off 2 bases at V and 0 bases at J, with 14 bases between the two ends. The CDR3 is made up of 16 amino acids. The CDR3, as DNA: TGTGCCAGCAGCTTTTACCCAGAGCCCATGAACACTGAAGCTTTCTTT. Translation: CASSFYPEPMNTEAFF.

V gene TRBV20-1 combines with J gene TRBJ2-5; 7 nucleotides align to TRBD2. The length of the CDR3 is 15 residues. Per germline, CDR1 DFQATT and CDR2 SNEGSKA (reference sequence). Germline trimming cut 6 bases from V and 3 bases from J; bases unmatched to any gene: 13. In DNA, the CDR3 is TGCAGTGCGATCTCGCCGAGCGGGGAAAAAGAGACCCAGTACTTC. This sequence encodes CSAISPSGEKETQYF.

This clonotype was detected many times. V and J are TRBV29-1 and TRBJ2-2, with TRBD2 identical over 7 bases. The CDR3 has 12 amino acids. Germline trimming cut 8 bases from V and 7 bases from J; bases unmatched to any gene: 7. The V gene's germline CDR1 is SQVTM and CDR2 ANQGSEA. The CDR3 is CSYGGRGGELFF. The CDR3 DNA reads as TGCAGCTACGGGGGGAGAGGCGGGGAGCTGTTTTTT.

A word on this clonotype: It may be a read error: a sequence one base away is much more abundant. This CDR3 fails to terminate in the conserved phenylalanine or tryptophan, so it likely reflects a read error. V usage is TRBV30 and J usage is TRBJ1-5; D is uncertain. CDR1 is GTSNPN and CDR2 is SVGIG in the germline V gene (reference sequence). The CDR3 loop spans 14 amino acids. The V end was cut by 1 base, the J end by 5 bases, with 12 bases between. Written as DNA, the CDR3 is TGTGCCTGGAGTGCCCTTCTGGCCGATCAGCCCCAGCATTTG. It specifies CAWSALLADQPQHL.